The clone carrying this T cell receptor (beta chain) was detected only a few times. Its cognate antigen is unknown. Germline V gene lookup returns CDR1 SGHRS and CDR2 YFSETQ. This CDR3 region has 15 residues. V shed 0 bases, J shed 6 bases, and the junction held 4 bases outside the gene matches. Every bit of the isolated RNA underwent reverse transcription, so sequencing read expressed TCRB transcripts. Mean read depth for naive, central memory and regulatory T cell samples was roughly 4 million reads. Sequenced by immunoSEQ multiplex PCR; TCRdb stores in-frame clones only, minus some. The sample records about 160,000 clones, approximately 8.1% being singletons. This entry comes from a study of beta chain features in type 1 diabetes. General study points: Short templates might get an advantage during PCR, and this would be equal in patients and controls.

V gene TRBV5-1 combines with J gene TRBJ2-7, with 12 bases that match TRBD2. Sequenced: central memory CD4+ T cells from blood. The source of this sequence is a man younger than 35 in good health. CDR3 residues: CASSLASGGASEQYF. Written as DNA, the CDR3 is TGCGCCAGCAGCTTGGCTAGCGGGGGGGCCAGCGAGCAGTACTTC.